The clone carrying this T cell receptor beta chain was seen just once. The junction does not match germline at one end; this may be a read error. Sample time point: peripheral blood 6 weeks after treatment start. This CDR3 is 16 amino acids long. In germline, CDR1 is SGHNT, CDR2 YENEEA. Some clones are missing from TCRdb's copy, which holds only in-frame ones; the method was immunoSEQ multiplex PCR. The sample shows around 110,000 clones, about 89% of them seen only once. This entry belongs to a study of PD-L1 blockade in urothelial cancer. The material was PBMCs, obtained around atezolizumab (anti-PD-L1) treatment. The receptor was isolated from a man aged 60 to 69 with urothelial cancer. V is TRBV11-3 and J is TRBJ2-1; TRBD2 matches 8 bases. CDR3 in amino acids: CASSLEGLAGNNEQFF. As DNA, the CDR3 is TGTGCCAGCAGCCTAGAGGGCCTAGCGGGTAACAATGAGCAGTTCTTC.